This T cell receptor beta chain was obtained from a study of blood T cell repertoires in COVID-19. In the study overall: The samples span acute and convalescent COVID-19 from the United States, Italy and Spain. PBMCs, B-cell-depleted T cells, or T cells provided the cDNA or gDNA that made up the material.

The CDR3 covers 14 residues. With 6 bases clipped from V and 8 bases from J, the junction kept 7 bases outside the gene matches. Germline V gene lookup returns CDR1 MNHEY and CDR2 SVGEGT. Authors' methods: Amplification with reference gene primers provided the estimates of nucleated cell counts. The assay was immunoSEQ multiplex PCR, and TCRdb's table has in-frame clones only and misses some. Clone size and V and J calls were adopted from that table, with D and trimming inferred from the DNA. The sample shows approximately 81,000 clones, roughly nine tenths of them seen only once. V gene TRBV6-2 or TRBV6-3 combines with J gene TRBJ2-1, with 10 bases fitting TRBD2. This sequence originates from a woman aged 50 to 60 in a cohort sampled during active COVID-19. The sequencing input was peripheral blood. The CDR3 here is CASSQGLAVYEQFF. CDR3 nucleotide sequence: TGTGCCAGCAGCCAAGGACTAGCGGTCTATGAGCAGTTCTTC.